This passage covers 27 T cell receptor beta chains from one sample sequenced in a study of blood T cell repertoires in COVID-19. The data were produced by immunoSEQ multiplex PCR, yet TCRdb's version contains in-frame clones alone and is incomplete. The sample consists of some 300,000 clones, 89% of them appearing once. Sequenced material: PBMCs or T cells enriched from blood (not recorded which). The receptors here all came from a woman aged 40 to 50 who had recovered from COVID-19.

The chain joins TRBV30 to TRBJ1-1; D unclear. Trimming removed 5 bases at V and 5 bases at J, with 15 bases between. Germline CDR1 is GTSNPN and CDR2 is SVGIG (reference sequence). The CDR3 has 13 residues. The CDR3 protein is CAWQTHWATEAFF. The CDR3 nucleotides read TGTGCCTGGCAGACGCATTGGGCAACTGAAGCTTTCTTT.

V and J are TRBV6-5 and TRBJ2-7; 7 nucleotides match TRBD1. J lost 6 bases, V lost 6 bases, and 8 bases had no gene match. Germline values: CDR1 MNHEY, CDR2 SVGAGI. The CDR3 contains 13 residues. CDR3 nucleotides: TGTGCCAGCAGATTGGACAGGACTGCCGAGCAGTACTTC. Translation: CASRLDRTAEQYF.

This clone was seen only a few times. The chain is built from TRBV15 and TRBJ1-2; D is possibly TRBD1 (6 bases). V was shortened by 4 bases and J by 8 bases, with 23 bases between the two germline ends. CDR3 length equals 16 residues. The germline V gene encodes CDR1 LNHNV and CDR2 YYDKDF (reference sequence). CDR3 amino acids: CATSNPLGGGRVGYTF. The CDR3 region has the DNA TGTGCCACCAGCAACCCTCTCGGCGGGGGGCGAGTAGGCTACACCTTC.

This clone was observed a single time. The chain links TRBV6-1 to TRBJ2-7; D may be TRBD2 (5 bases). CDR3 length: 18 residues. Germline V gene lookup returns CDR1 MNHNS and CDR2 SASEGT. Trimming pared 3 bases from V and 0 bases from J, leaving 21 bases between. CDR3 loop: CASSDPPLQDWSSYEQYF. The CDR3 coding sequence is TGTGCCAGCAGTGACCCACCCCTCCAGGACTGGAGCTCCTACGAGCAGTACTTC.

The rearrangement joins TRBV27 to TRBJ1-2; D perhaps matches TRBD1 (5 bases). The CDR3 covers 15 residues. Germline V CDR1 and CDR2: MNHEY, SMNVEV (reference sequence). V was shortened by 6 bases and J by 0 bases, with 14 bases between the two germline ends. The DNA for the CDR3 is TGTGCCAGCAGAGATGCAGGGCCGGCTAACTATGGCTACACCTTC. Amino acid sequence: CASRDAGPANYGYTF.

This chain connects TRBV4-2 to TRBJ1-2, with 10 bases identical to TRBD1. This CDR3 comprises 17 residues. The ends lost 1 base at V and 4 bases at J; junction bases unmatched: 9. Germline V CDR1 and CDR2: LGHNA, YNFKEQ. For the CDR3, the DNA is TGTGCCAGCAGCCAAGGAGGGACAGGGGTAAGGAGCTATGGCTACACCTTC. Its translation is CASSQGGTGVRSYGYTF.

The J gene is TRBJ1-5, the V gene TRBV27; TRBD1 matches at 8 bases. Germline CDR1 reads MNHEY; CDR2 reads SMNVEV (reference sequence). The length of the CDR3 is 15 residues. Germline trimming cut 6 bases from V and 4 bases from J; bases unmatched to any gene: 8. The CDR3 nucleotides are TGTGCCAGCAGCCGTAGACAGGGGCCTAATCAGCCCCAGCATTTT. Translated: CASSRRQGPNQPQHF.

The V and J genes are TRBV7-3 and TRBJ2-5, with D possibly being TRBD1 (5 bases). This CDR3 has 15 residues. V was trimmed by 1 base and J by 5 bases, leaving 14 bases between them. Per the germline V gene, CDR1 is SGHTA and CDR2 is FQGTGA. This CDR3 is CASSLIQGGLETQYF. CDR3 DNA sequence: TGTGCCAGCAGCTTAATTCAGGGTGGATTGGAGACCCAGTACTTC.

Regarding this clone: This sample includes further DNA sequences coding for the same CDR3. The CDR3 DNA sequence: TGTGCCAGCAGCGTGGGCCTAGCGGGAGTCACCGGGGAGCTGTTTTTT. Translated: CASSVGLAGVTGELFF. V is TRBV9 and J is TRBJ2-2; 10 bases map to TRBD2. The J segment lost 4 bases and the V segment lost 2 bases, leaving 5 bases of the junction unmatched. CDR3 size: 16 residues. From germline, CDR1 is SGDLS and CDR2 YYNGEE.

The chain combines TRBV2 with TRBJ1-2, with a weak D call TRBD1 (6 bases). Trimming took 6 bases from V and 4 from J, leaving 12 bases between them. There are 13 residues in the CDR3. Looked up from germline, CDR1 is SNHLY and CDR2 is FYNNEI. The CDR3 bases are TGTGCCAGCAGGTACAGGGTTAGCTATGGCTACACCTTC. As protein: CASRYRVSYGYTF.

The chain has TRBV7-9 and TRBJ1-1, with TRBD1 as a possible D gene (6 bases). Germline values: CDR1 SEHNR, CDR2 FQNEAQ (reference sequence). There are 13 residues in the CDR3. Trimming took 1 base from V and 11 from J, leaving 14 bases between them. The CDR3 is CASSLDSGRGAFF. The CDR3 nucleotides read TGTGCCAGCAGCTTAGATTCAGGCAGGGGCGCTTTCTTT.

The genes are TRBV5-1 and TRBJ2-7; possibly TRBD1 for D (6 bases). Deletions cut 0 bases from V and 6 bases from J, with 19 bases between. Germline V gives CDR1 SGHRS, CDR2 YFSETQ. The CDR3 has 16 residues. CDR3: CASSLDGAGVVGEQYF. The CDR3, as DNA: TGCGCCAGCAGCTTGGACGGGGCAGGGGTTGTGGGCGAGCAGTACTTC.

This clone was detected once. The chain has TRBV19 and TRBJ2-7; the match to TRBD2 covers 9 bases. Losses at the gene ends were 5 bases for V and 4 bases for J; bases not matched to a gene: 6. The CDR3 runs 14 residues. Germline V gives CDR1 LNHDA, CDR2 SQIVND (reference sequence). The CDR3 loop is CASSVGLALYEQYF. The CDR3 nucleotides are TGTGCCAGTAGTGTAGGACTAGCGCTATACGAGCAGTACTTC.

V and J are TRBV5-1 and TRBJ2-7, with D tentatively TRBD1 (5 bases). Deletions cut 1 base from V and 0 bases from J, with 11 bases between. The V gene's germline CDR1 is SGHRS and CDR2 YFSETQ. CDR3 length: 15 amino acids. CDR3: CASSLFDSGSYEQYF. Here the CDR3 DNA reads TGCGCCAGCAGCTTGTTTGACAGTGGCTCCTACGAGCAGTACTTC.

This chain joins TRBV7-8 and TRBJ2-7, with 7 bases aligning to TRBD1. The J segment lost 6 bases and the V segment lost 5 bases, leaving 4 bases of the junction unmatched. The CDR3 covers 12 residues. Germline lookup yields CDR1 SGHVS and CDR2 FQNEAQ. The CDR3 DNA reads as TGTGCCAGCAGCGACGACAGGGCCGAGCAGTACTTC. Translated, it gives CASSDDRAEQYF.

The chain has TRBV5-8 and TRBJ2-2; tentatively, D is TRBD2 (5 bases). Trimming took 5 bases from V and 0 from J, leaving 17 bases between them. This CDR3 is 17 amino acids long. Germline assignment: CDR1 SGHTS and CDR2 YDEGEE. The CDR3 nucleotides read TGTGCCAGCAGAGACAACAAAAGGAGGACGAACACCGGGGAGCTGTTTTTT. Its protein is CASRDNKRRTNTGELFF.

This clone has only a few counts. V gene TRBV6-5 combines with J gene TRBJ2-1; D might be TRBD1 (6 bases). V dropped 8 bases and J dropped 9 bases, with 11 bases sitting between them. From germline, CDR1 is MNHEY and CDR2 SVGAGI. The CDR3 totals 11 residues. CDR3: CASAGDIEQFF. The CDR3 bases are TGTGCCAGCGCCGGGGACATTGAGCAGTTCTTC.

The CDR3 protein is CASIFQGMLDAGELFF. In DNA, the CDR3 is TGTGCCAGCATCTTTCAGGGCATGTTGGACGCCGGGGAGCTGTTTTTT. The chain uses TRBV2 and TRBJ2-2; D might be TRBD1 (5 bases). V gave up 7 bases and J gave up 6 bases, with 21 bases separating them. The CDR3 runs 16 residues. The germline V gene has CDR1 SNHLY and CDR2 FYNNEI.

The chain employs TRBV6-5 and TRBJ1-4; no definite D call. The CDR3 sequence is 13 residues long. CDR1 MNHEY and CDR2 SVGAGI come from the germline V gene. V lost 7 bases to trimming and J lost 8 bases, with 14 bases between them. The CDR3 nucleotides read TGTGCCAGCAAAGGACTGACCAGGGAAAAACTGTTTTTT. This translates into CASKGLTREKLFF.

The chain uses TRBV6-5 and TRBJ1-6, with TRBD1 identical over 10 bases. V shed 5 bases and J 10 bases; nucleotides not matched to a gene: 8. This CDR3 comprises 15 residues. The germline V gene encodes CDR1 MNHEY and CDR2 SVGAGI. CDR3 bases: TGTGCCAGCAGTCCAAGACAGGGGGCGAGGTCACCCCTCCACTTT. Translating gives CASSPRQGARSPLHF.

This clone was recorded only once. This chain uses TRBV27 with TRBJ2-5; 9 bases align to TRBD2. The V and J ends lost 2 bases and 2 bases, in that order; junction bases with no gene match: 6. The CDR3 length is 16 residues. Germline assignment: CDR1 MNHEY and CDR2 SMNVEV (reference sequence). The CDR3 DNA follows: TGTGCCAGCAGTTTACACCCGACTAGCGGACAAGAGACCCAGTACTTC. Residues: CASSLHPTSGQETQYF.

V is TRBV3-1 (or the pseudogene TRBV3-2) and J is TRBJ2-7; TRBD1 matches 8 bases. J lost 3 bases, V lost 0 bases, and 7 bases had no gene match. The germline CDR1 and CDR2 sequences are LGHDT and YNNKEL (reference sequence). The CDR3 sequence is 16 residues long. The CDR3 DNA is TGTGCCAGCAGCCAAGACGGCAGGGGGCTAATCTACGAGCAGTACTTC. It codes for CASSQDGRGLIYEQYF.

Here the CDR3 DNA reads TGTGCCAGCACCCTCCGGGACAGGGGGAATCTGAGAGGAAACACCATATATTTT. This gives the protein CASTLRDRGNLRGNTIYF. This chain uses TRBV5-6 with TRBJ1-3, with 11 bases aligning to TRBD1. The J segment lost 4 bases and the V segment lost 6 bases, leaving 15 bases of the junction unmatched. Germline assignment: CDR1 SGHDT and CDR2 YYEEEE. The CDR3 contains 18 residues. The variable domain in full, completed from reference TRBV5-6 and TRBJ1-3, reads DAGVTQSPTHLIKTRGQQVTLRCSPKSGHDTVSWYQQALGQGPQFIFQYYEEEERQRGNFPDRFSGHQFPNYSSELNVNALLLGDSALYLCASTLRDRGNLRGNTIYFGEGSWLTVV.

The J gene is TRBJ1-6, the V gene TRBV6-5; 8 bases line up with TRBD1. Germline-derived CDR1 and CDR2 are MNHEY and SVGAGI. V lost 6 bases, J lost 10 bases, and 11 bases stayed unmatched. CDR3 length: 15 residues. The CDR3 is CASRQDRGSYSPLHF. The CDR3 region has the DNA TGTGCCAGCAGGCAAGACAGGGGATCGTACTCACCCCTCCACTTT.

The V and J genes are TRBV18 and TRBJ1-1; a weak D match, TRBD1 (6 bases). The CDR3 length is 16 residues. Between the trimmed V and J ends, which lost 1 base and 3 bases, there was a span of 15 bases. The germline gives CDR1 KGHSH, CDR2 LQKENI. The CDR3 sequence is CASSPRTARIDTEAFF. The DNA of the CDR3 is TGTGCCAGCTCACCACGGACAGCCCGGATCGACACTGAAGCTTTCTTT.

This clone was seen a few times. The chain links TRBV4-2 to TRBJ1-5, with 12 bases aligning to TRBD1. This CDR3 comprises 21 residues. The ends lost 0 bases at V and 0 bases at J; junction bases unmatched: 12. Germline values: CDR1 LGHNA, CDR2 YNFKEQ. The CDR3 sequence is CASSQEGWDRGPTYSNQPQHF. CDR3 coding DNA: TGTGCCAGCAGCCAAGAAGGTTGGGACAGGGGGCCAACCTATAGCAATCAGCCCCAGCATTTT.

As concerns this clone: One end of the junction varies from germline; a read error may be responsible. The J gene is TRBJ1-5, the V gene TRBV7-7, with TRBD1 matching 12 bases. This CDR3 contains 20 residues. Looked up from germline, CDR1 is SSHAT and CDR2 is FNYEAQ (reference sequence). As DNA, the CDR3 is TGTGCTAGCAGCTTAGGGAGGGGACAGGGGGCGATTTGCATTAATCAGCCCCAGCATTTT. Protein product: CASSLGRGQGAICINQPQHF.